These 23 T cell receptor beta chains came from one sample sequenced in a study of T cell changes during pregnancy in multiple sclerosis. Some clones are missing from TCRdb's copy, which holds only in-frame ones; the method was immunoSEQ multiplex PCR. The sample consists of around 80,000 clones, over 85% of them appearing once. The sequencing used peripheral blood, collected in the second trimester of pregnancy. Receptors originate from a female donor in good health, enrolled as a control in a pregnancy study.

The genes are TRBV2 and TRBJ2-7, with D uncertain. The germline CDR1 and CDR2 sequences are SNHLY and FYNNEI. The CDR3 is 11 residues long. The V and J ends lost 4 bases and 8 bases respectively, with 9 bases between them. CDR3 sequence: CASSGETQQYF. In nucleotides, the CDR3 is TGTGCCAGCAGTGGCGAGACTCAGCAGTACTTC.

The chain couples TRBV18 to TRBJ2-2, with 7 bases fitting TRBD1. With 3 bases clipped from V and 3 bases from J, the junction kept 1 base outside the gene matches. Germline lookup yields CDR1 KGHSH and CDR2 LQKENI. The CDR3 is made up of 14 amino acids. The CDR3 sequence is CASSPDRDTGELFF. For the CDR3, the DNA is TGTGCCAGCTCACCTGACAGGGACACCGGGGAGCTGTTTTTT. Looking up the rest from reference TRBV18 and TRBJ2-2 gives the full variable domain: NAGVMQNPRHLVRRRGQEARLRCSPMKGHSHVYWYRQLPEEGLKFMVYLQKENIIDESGMPKERFSAEFPKEGPSILRIQQVVRGDSAAYFCASSPDRDTGELFFGEGSRLTVL.

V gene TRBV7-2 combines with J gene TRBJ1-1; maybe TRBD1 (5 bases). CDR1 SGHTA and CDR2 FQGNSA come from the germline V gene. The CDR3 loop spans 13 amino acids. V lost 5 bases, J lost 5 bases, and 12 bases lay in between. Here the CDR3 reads CASSESRVTEAFF. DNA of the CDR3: TGTGCCAGCAGCGAATCCAGGGTTACTGAAGCTTTCTTT. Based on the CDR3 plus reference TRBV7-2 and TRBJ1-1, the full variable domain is GAGVSQSPSNKVTEKGKDVELRCDPISGHTALYWYRQSLGQGLEFLIYFQGNSAPDKSGLPSDRFSAERTGGSVSTLTIQRTQQEDSAVYLCASSESRVTEAFFGQGTRLTVV.

CDR3 bases: TGTGCCGGGAGGGGCAACTCCTACGAGCAGTACTTC. The encoded protein is CAGRGNSYEQYF. V and J are TRBV5-8 and TRBJ2-7; TRBD2 aligns across 7 bases. CDR1 and CDR2 (germline): SGHTS, YDEGEE. Trimming removed 10 bases from V and 0 bases from J; junction bases left unmatched: 4. This CDR3 contains 12 residues.

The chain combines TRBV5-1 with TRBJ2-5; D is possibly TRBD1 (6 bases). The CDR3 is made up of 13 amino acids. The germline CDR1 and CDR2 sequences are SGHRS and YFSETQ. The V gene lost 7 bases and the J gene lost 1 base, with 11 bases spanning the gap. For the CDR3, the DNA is TGCGCCAGCCGGACAGCGGCCCAAGAGACCCAGTACTTC. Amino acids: CASRTAAQETQYF.

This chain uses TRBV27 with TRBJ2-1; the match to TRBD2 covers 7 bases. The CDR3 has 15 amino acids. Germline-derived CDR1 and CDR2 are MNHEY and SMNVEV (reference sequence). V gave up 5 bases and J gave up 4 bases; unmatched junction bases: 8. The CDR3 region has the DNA TGTGCCAGCAGTCAGCGGGGCCCCCCGTACAATGAGCAGTTCTTC. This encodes CASSQRGPPYNEQFF.

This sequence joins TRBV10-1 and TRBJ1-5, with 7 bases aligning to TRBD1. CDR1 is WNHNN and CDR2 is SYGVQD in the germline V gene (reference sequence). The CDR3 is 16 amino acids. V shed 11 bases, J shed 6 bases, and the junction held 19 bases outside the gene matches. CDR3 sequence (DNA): TGCGCCGTTTACCGGGACAGCGTCCCGGATTCTCAGCCCCAGCATTTT. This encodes CAVYRDSVPDSQPQHF.

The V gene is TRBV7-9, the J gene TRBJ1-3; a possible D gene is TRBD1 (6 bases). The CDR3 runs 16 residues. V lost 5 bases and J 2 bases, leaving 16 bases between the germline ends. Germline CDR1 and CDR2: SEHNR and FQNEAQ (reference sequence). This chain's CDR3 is CASSPRRGAPGNTIYF. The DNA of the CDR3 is TGTGCCAGCAGCCCAAGGCGGGGGGCCCCTGGAAACACCATATATTTT.

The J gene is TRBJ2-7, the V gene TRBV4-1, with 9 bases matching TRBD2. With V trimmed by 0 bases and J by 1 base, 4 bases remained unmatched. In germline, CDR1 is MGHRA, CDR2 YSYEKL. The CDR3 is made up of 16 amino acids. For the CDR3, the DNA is TGCGCCAGCAGCCAAGAGTTAAGCGGGGGGTCCTACGAGCAGTACTTC. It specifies CASSQELSGGSYEQYF.

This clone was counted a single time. Here the CDR3 DNA reads TGCAGCGTTGGCGCCGGGTACGAGCAGTACTTC. Protein sequence: CSVGAGYEQYF. The rearrangement links TRBV29-1 to TRBJ2-7; D call uncertain. The CDR3 length is 11 residues. Germline V gene data show CDR1 as SQVTM and CDR2 as ANQGSEA. Trimming took 4 bases from V and 4 from J, leaving 8 bases between them.

Here the CDR3 DNA reads TGTGCCAGTAGTTTGAGGATTTCGGGAGAGACCCAGTACTTC. It yields the protein CASSLRISGETQYF. The gene calls are TRBV19 and TRBJ2-5; D remains ambiguous. This CDR3 is 14 amino acids long. Between the trimmed V and J ends, which lost 5 bases and 4 bases, there was a span of 14 bases. The germline gives CDR1 LNHDA, CDR2 SQIVND (reference sequence).

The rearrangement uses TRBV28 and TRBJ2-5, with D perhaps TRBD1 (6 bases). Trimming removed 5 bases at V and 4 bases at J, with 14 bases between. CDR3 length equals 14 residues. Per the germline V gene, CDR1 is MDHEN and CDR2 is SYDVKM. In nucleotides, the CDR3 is TGTGCCAGCAGTGCCAACAGGGTTCCAGAGACCCAGTACTTC. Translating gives CASSANRVPETQYF.

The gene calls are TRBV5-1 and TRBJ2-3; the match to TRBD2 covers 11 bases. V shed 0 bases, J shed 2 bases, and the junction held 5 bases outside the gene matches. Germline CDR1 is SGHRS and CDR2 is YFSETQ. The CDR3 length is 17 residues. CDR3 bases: TGCGCCAGCAGCTTGGCAGGGACTAGCGGTCCCACAGATACGCAGTATTTT. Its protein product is CASSLAGTSGPTDTQYF. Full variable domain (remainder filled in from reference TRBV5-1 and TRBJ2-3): KAGVTQTPRYLIKTRGQQVTLSCSPISGHRSVSWYQQTPGQGLQFLFEYFSETQRNKGNFPGRFSGRQFSNSRSEMNVSTLELGDSALYLCASSLAGTSGPTDTQYFGPGTRLTVL.

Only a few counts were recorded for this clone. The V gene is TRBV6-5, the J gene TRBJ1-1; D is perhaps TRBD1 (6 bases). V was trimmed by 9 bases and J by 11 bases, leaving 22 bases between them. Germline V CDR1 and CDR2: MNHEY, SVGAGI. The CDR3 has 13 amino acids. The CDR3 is CASRIPGELVAFF. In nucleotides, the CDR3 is TGTGCCAGTCGGATTCCAGGGGAATTGGTCGCTTTCTTT.

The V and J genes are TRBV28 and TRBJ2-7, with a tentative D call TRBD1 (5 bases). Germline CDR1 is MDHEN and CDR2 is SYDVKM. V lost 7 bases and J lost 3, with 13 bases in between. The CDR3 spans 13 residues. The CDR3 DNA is TGTGCCAGCACAGACAGTAGGGTCTACGAGCAGTACTTC. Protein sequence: CASTDSRVYEQYF.

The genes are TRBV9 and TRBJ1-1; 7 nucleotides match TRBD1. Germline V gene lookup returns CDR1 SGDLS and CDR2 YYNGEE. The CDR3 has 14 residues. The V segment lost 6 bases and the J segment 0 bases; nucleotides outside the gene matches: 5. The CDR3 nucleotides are TGTGCCAGCACGCAGGGGGGCATGAACACTGAAGCTTTCTTT. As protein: CASTQGGMNTEAFF.

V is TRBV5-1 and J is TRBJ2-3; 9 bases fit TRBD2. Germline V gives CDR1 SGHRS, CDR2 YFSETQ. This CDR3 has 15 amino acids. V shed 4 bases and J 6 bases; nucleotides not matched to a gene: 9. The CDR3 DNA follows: TGCGCCAGCAGCCTCGGACTAGCGATGACTGATACGCAGTATTTT. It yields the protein CASSLGLAMTDTQYF.

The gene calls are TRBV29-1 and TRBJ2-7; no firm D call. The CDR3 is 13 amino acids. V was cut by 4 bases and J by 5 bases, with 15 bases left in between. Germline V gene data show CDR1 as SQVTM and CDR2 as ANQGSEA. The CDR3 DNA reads TGCAGCGTTGGAGAAGCGCTCGACGACGAGCAGTACTTC. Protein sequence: CSVGEALDDEQYF.

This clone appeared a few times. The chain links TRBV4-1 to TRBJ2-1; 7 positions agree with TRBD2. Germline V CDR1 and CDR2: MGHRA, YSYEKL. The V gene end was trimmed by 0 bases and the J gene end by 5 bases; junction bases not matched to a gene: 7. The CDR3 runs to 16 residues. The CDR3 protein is CASSQDAAGINNEQFF. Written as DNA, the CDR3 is TGCGCCAGCAGCCAAGATGCAGCGGGGATTAACAATGAGCAGTTCTTC.

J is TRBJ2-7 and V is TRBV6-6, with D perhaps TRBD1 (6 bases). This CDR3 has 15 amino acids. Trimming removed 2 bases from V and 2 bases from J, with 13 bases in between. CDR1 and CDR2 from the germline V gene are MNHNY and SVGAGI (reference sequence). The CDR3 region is CASSYPTGIAYEQYF. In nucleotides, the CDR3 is TGTGCCAGCAGTTACCCTACAGGGATTGCCTACGAGCAGTACTTC.

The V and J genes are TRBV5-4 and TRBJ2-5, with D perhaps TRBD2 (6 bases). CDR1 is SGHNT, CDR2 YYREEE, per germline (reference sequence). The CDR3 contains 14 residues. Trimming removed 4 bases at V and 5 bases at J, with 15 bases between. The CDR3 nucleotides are TGTGCCAGCAGCCCTCGGGACGGGACTGAGACCCAGTACTTC. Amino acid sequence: CASSPRDGTETQYF. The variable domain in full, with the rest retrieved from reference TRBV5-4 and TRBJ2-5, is ETGVTQSPTHLIKTRGQQVTLRCSSQSGHNTVSWYQQALGQGPQFIFQYYREEENGRGNFPPRFSGLQFPNYSSELNVNALELDDSALYLCASSPRDGTETQYFGPGTRLLVL.

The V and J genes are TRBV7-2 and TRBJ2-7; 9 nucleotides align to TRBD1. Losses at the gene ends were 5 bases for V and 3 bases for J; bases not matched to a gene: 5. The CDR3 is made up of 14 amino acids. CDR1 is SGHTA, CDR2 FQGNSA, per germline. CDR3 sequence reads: CASSPETGGYEQYF. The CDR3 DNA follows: TGTGCCAGCAGCCCTGAGACAGGGGGCTACGAGCAGTACTTC.

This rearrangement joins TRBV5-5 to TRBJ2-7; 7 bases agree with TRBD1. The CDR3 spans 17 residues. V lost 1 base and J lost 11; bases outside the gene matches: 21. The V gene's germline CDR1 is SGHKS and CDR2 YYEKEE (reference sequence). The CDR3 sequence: CASSLMITGTATKFKYF. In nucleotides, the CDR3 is TGTGCCAGCAGCTTGATGATTACCGGGACAGCCACCAAATTCAAGTACTTC. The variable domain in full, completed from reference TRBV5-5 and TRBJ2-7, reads DAGVTQSPTHLIKTRGQQVTLRCSPISGHKSVSWYQQVLGQGPQFIFQYYEKEERGRGNFPDRFSARQFPNYSSELNVNALLLGDSALYLCASSLMITGTATKFKYFGPGTRLTVT.